This T cell receptor (beta chain) emerged from a study of beta chain features in type 1 diabetes. Overall study context: The examined sorted cells totaled about 98 million across samples. Overall study findings and caveats: PCR might pick shorter templates more often, in the same way for patients and controls. A greater similarity of naive, central memory and Treg TCRB repertoires was seen among patients than among healthy donors. Across all four CD4+ subsets, people with type 1 diabetes showed modestly shorter TCRB CDR3s.

The CDR3 covers 12 residues. Trimming stripped 3 bases from V and 5 bases from J, with 7 bases between. Germline-derived CDR1 and CDR2 are MNHNY and SVGAGI (reference sequence). This clone occurred a few times. The antigen is not known. Sequencing targeted expressed TCRB transcripts, as all isolated RNA had been reverse transcribed. Several million reads on average were seen across naive, central memory and regulatory T cell samples. The method was immunoSEQ multiplex PCR; TCRdb's version includes in-frame clones alone and lacks a portion of them. The table shows around 650,000 clones, with 9.5% to 15% occurring only once.

Sequencing used naive CD4+ T cells from blood. This TCR derives from a man aged 30 to 45 with type 1 diabetes. The rearrangement uses TRBV6-6 and TRBJ1-2; no reliable D call. The CDR3, as DNA: TGTGCCAGCAGTTATACCAGATATGGCTACACCTTC. Translated, it gives CASSYTRYGYTF.